These T cell receptor beta chains were read from a single sample in a study of shared clonotypes between healthy human individuals. Libraries were prepared by immunoSEQ multiplex PCR; TCRdb keeps only in-frame clonotypes and omits some of them. The sample includes under 600,000 clones, almost 80% of them seen just once. Sequencing was performed on PBMCs. The receptors were sampled from a middle-aged woman in good health. Some clones in this sample may be carry-over from other donors' samples. CDR3s include the opening cysteine and the closing phenylalanine or tryptophan. The D gene is left open where the match is weak. Expanded clones get a size class; other rows say once, few or many, or leave the size out.

D gene: -
clone size: -
J gene: TRBJ2-1
V gene: TRBV6-5
CDR3 DNA: TGTGCCAGCATTGAGCGGGTGGCCCAGGGTGGGGTGCAGTTCTTC
CDR3 protein: CASIERVAQGGVQFF

D gene: TRBD2
clone size: few
J gene: TRBJ2-1
V gene: TRBV4-3
CDR3 DNA: TGCGCCAGCAGCCAAGGATTAGCGGGAGCTCGGTCGAATGAGCAGTTCTTC
CDR3 protein: CASSQGLAGARSNEQFF

D gene: TRBD1
clone size: -
J gene: TRBJ1-4
V gene: TRBV4-2
CDR3 DNA: TGTGCCAGCAGCCCCCGGACAGGTCAGAATGAAAAACTGTTTTTT
CDR3 protein: CASSPRTGQNEKLFF

D gene: -
clone size: -
J gene: TRBJ1-2
V gene: TRBV30
CDR3 DNA: TGTGCCTGGAGCCCGATCTACTATGGCTACACCTTC
CDR3 protein: CAWSPIYYGYTF

D gene: TRBD2
clone size: -
J gene: TRBJ2-1
V gene: TRBV2
CDR3 DNA: TGTGCCAGTCCTAGCGGAGCCTACTCCTACAATGAGCAGTTCTTC
CDR3 protein: CASPSGAYSYNEQFF

D gene: -
clone size: -
J gene: TRBJ1-2
V gene: TRBV28
CDR3 DNA: TGTGCCAGCAATCAGGGAGACTATGGCTACACCTTC
CDR3 protein: CASNQGDYGYTF

D gene: -
clone size: once
J gene: TRBJ2-3
V gene: TRBV5-1
CDR3 DNA: TGCGCCAGCAGCTTGGGGACCCTCAGGGATACGCAGTATTTT
CDR3 protein: CASSLGTLRDTQYF

D gene: -
clone size: -
J gene: TRBJ1-4
V gene: TRBV29-1
CDR3 DNA: TGCAGCGCCCGCCGCAGGAGAAATAATGAAAAACTGTTTTTT
CDR3 protein: CSARRRRNNEKLFF

D gene: -
clone size: -
J gene: TRBJ2-3
V gene: TRBV28
CDR3 DNA: TGTGCCAGCAGCTTAGGGTCGGCGGCGCAGTATTTT
CDR3 protein: CASSLGSAAQYF

D gene: TRBD2
clone size: -
J gene: TRBJ2-1
V gene: TRBV12-5
CDR3 DNA: TGTGCTAGTGGTTACGTGGTAGCGGGAGGCGAGCAGTTCTTC
CDR3 protein: CASGYVVAGGEQFF

D gene: -
clone size: -
J gene: TRBJ2-1
V gene: TRBV5-1
CDR3 DNA: TGCGCCAGCAGCTTGGAAGGGAGCTCCTACAATGAGCAGTTCTTC
CDR3 protein: CASSLEGSSYNEQFF

D gene: TRBD2
clone size: once
J gene: TRBJ2-1
V gene: TRBV4-2
CDR3 DNA: TGTGCCAGCAGCCAAGATCTACTAGCGGGAGGGCACTATGAGCAGTTCTTC
CDR3 protein: CASSQDLLAGGHYEQFF

D gene: TRBD2
clone size: -
J gene: TRBJ2-1
V gene: TRBV7-3
CDR3 DNA: TGTGCCAGCAGCCTAGCGGGAGGGTTCGATGAGCAGTTCTTC
CDR3 protein: CASSLAGGFDEQFF

D gene: -
clone size: -
J gene: TRBJ1-5
V gene: TRBV15
CDR3 DNA: TGTGCCACCAGCAGAGGTCTAATGGATCAGCCCCAGCATTTT
CDR3 protein: CATSRGLMDQPQHF

D gene: TRBD1
clone size: -
J gene: TRBJ2-7
V gene: TRBV6-1
CDR3 DNA: TGTGCCAGCAGGGGCCCCGGGACAGGGCCTCACGAGCAGTACTTC
CDR3 protein: CASRGPGTGPHEQYF

D gene: TRBD2
clone size: -
J gene: TRBJ2-1
V gene: TRBV9
CDR3 DNA: TGTGCCAGCAGTTACAGGCGGGAGGTTCCCAATGAGCAGTTCTTC
CDR3 protein: CASSYRREVPNEQFF

D gene: TRBD1
clone size: -
J gene: TRBJ1-5
V gene: TRBV2
CDR3 DNA: TGTGCCAGCAGTTGGACAGGGCTAAATCAGCCCCAGCATTTT
CDR3 protein: CASSWTGLNQPQHF

D gene: -
clone size: -
J gene: TRBJ1-1
V gene: TRBV7-8
CDR3 DNA: TGTGCCAGCAGCCCAAGATACGCGGGGACTGAAGCTTTCTTT
CDR3 protein: CASSPRYAGTEAFF

D gene: -
clone size: many
J gene: TRBJ2-2
V gene: TRBV11-2
CDR3 DNA: TGTGCCAGCCTCCCTCGGGAAGGGGTGAACACCGGGGAGCTGTTTTTT
CDR3 protein: CASLPREGVNTGELFF

D gene: TRBD2
clone size: -
J gene: TRBJ2-7
V gene: TRBV9
CDR3 DNA: TGTGCCAGCAGCGAGCTGGGACTAGCGGGAGTATCTGAGCAGTACTTC
CDR3 protein: CASSELGLAGVSEQYF

D gene: -
clone size: -
J gene: TRBJ1-2
V gene: TRBV29-1
CDR3 DNA: TGCAGCGTAGAACAGGCCCGCTATGGCTACACCTTC
CDR3 protein: CSVEQARYGYTF

D gene: -
clone size: -
J gene: TRBJ1-6
V gene: TRBV30
CDR3 DNA: TGTGCCTGGAGTATTGGACTGGATGTATCCCTCCACTTT
CDR3 protein: CAWSIGLDVSLHF

D gene: -
clone size: few
J gene: TRBJ2-7
V gene: TRBV5-1
CDR3 DNA: TGCGCCAGCAGCTTGGCATCGGCAGGGGGGGTTGCCGAGCAGTACTTC
CDR3 protein: CASSLASAGGVAEQYF

D gene: TRBD2
clone size: -
J gene: TRBJ2-4
V gene: TRBV11-2
CDR3 DNA: TGTGCCAGCAGCTTAGGAGCGGGATTTACCTTAGCCAAAAACATTCAGTACTTC
CDR3 protein: CASSLGAGFTLAKNIQYF

D gene: -
clone size: few
J gene: TRBJ1-5
V gene: TRBV18
CDR3 DNA: TGTGCCAGCTCACCCACAGGGTTTCAGCCCCAGCATTTT
CDR3 protein: CASSPTGFQPQHF

D gene: -
clone size: -
J gene: TRBJ1-5
V gene: TRBV4-1
CDR3 DNA: TGCGCCAGCAGCCAAGATGGCCCCCCCCTTGGCAATCAGCCCCAGCATTTT
CDR3 protein: CASSQDGPPLGNQPQHF

D gene: -
clone size: -
J gene: TRBJ1-1
V gene: TRBV28
CDR3 DNA: TGTGCCAGCAGTTTATGGGGCAGGGCAGACACTGAAGCTTTCTTT
CDR3 protein: CASSLWGRADTEAFF

D gene: -
clone size: -
J gene: TRBJ2-7
V gene: TRBV18
CDR3 DNA: TGTGCCAGCTCACCCAGCGTGGGATCCTACGAGCAGTACTTC
CDR3 protein: CASSPSVGSYEQYF

D gene: TRBD2
clone size: -
J gene: TRBJ2-2
V gene: TRBV4-1
CDR3 DNA: TGCGCCAGCAGCCAAGGGCTAGCGGGAGGAACCGGGGAGCTGTTTTTT
CDR3 protein: CASSQGLAGGTGELFF

D gene: -
clone size: -
J gene: TRBJ1-1
V gene: TRBV2
CDR3 DNA: TGTGCCAGCAGCCAGGGGTACACTGAAGCTTTCTTT
CDR3 protein: CASSQGYTEAFF

D gene: TRBD1
clone size: -
J gene: TRBJ2-5
V gene: TRBV7-9
CDR3 DNA: TGTGCCAGCAGGAGAGGGACAGGGGGTAGGGAGACCCAGTACTTC
CDR3 protein: CASRRGTGGRETQYF

D gene: -
clone size: -
J gene: TRBJ2-3
V gene: TRBV6-1
CDR3 DNA: TGTGCCATCAGTGAGTCGATTCCAGGGTACAGCACAGATACGCAGTATTTT
CDR3 protein: CAISESIPGYSTDTQYF

D gene: -
clone size: -
J gene: TRBJ2-5
V gene: TRBV6-5
CDR3 DNA: TGTGCCAGCAGTTACGGTTCGGAGACCCAGTACTTC
CDR3 protein: CASSYGSETQYF

D gene: TRBD2
clone size: -
J gene: TRBJ2-7
V gene: TRBV6-6
CDR3 DNA: TGTGCCACCTCTAGCGGGAGTTACGAGCAGTACTTC
CDR3 protein: CATSSGSYEQYF

D gene: TRBD1
clone size: -
J gene: TRBJ2-5
V gene: TRBV15
CDR3 DNA: TGTGCCACCAGCCGAGGGACAGCAGAGACCCAGTACTTC
CDR3 protein: CATSRGTAETQYF

D gene: -
clone size: once
J gene: TRBJ1-1
V gene: TRBV18
CDR3 DNA: TGTGCCAGCTCACCGCCCGGACAGTACACTGAAGCTTTCTTT
CDR3 protein: CASSPPGQYTEAFF

D gene: -
clone size: -
J gene: TRBJ2-2
V gene: TRBV19
CDR3 DNA: TGTGCCTCCCAGAGGGGTTTCACCGGGGAGCTGTTTTTT
CDR3 protein: CASQRGFTGELFF

D gene: -
clone size: -
J gene: TRBJ2-3
V gene: TRBV29-1
CDR3 DNA: TGCAGCGTTGAGCAGGGGCCGGATACGCAGTATTTT
CDR3 protein: CSVEQGPDTQYF

D gene: -
clone size: -
J gene: TRBJ2-1
V gene: TRBV15
CDR3 DNA: TGTGCCACCAGCACCACCCGCCCGGGGAGCTCCTACAATGAGCAGTTCTTC
CDR3 protein: CATSTTRPGSSYNEQFF

D gene: -
clone size: -
J gene: TRBJ2-5
V gene: TRBV7-3
CDR3 DNA: TGTGCCAGCAGCCCACGCGGTTCGGCAGACGAGACCCAGTACTTC
CDR3 protein: CASSPRGSADETQYF